This is a list of T cell receptor beta chains from one sample in a study of graft-versus-host responses after intestinal transplantation. Generated by immunoSEQ multiplex PCR, the TCRdb table keeps only in-frame clones and is missing some. The data contain about 38,000 clones, around four fifths of them singletons. This sample comprised PBMCs, obtained more than 950 days after transplant. Every receptor here comes from a human patient who received an intestinal transplant, so some T cells may come from the graft donor. CDR3s include the opening cysteine and the closing phenylalanine or tryptophan. Size tells how often a clone was seen (once, few, many) or the class of an expanded clone, and some rows leave it out.

TRBV5-1	TRBJ1-1	-	CASSRGNTEAFF
TRBV2	TRBJ1-1	-	CASSEEGGVGTEAFF
TRBV15	TRBJ1-4	few	CATSIPSWGGKLFF
TRBV27	TRBJ2-1	-	CASSAGTSGRSKTYNEQFF
TRBV28	TRBJ2-1	-	CASSQWRGNNEQFF
TRBV19	TRBJ1-2	few	CASSKTQELARYGYTF
TRBV6-5	TRBJ2-7	-	CASSSDKGSYEQYF
TRBV9	TRBJ1-2	-	CASSSGQGDGYTF
TRBV2	TRBJ1-5	few	CASSERAGNQPQHF
TRBV5-1	TRBJ2-7	-	CASSSTGYEQYF
TRBV27	TRBJ2-7	-	CASRLAGSSYEQYF
TRBV5-6	TRBJ2-2	-	CASSFSGQGVRGTGELFF
TRBV9	TRBJ2-3	-	CASSVDPSGSVTDTQYF
TRBV11-1	TRBJ2-1	-	CASSRPGTSGFNEQFF
TRBV6-1	TRBJ2-5	few	CASSEIAGEGETQYF